The 8 T cell receptor beta chains reported below all come from one sample, sequenced in a study of identical twins' blood T cells. TCRdb re-analysed the 5' RACE reads in MiXCR, keeping a single row per CDR3 protein. The data hold 350,000 to 450,000 distinct CDR3 sequences, with 28% observed a single time. What was sequenced was PBMCs. The receptors stem from a woman aged 18 to 49 in good health.

This clonotype came up a few times. The chain has TRBV19 and TRBJ1-4; 7 nucleotides agree with TRBD1. Germline V gene lookup returns CDR1 LNHDA and CDR2 SQIVND (reference sequence). The CDR3 has 16 amino acids. With 10 bases clipped from V and 4 bases from J, the junction kept 15 bases outside the gene matches. CDR3 coding DNA: TGTGCCACAAGCACAGGGGTGTCGACCCTTAATGAAAAACTGTTTTTT. It specifies CATSTGVSTLNEKLFF.

This clonotype was seen many times. CDR3 loop: CASRPSGTANTGELFF. The CDR3 nucleotides read TGTGCCAGCAGACCTTCCGGGACAGCGAACACCGGGGAGCTGTTTTTT. This chain uses TRBV7-6 with TRBJ2-2, with TRBD1 matching 7 bases. The V and J ends lost 6 bases and 0 bases, in that order; junction bases with no gene match: 7. This CDR3 has 16 residues. Per germline, CDR1 SGHVS and CDR2 FNYEAQ.

This sequence joins TRBV29-1 and TRBJ2-2; D assignment may be TRBD1 or TRBD2 (5 bases each). This CDR3 has 17 residues. Trimming shortened V by 0 bases and J by 3 bases, and 17 bases separated the two germline ends. In germline, CDR1 is SQVTM, CDR2 ANQGSEA. The CDR3 spells CSVEDWRSWGYTGELFF. The CDR3 DNA is TGCAGCGTTGAAGATTGGAGGTCATGGGGCTACACCGGGGAGCTGTTTTTT.

Ten or more counts support this clonotype. The V gene is TRBV29-1, the J gene TRBJ1-1; TRBD1 matches at 8 bases. The CDR3 is 13 amino acids. Germline assignment: CDR1 SQVTM and CDR2 ANQGSEA. V lost 6 bases to trimming and J lost 1 base; unmatched junction nucleotides: 4. CDR3 in amino acids: CSVPDRENTEAFF. The CDR3 DNA follows: TGCAGCGTACCGGACAGGGAGAACACTGAAGCTTTCTTT.

This clonotype was detected many times. This sequence joins TRBV6-2 or TRBV6-3 and TRBJ1-5; no definite D call. This CDR3 spans 12 amino acids. The germline V gene encodes CDR1 MNHEY and CDR2 SVGEGT. Trimming took off 0 bases at V and 13 bases at J, with 10 bases between the two ends. Written as DNA, the CDR3 is TGTGCCAGCAGTTACTCGGCTCGGCGGCAGCATTTT. Translation: CASSYSARRQHF.

The chain carries TRBV3-1 and TRBJ1-1; D is uncertain. V lost 2 bases and J lost 2, with 6 bases in between. Germline CDR1 reads LGHDT; CDR2 reads YNNKEL (reference sequence). The CDR3 length is 13 residues. The CDR3 loop reads CASSQWGNTEAFF. The DNA of the CDR3 is TGTGCCAGCAGCCAATGGGGTAACACTGAAGCTTTCTTT. Looking up the rest from reference TRBV3-1 and TRBJ1-1 gives the full variable domain: DTAVSQTPKYLVTQMGNDKSIKCEQNLGHDTMYWYKQDSKKFLKIMFSYNNKELIINETVPNRFSPKSPDKAHLNLHINSLELGDSAVYFCASSQWGNTEAFFGQGTRLTVV.

This clonotype appeared a few times. J is TRBJ1-2 and V is TRBV27; possibly TRBD1 for D (5 bases). V dropped 2 bases and J dropped 4 bases, with 8 bases sitting between them. Germline CDR1 and CDR2: MNHEY and SMNVEV (reference sequence). This CDR3 spans 13 amino acids. CDR3 sequence (DNA): TGTGCCAGCAGTTTAATCGGGGGCTATGGCTACACCTTC. Translating it yields CASSLIGGYGYTF.

This clonotype was recorded many times. The chain carries TRBV29-1 and TRBJ1-4, with D possibly matching TRBD1 (6 bases). The CDR3 covers 12 residues. The germline V and J ends were trimmed by 4 bases and 6 bases, with 9 bases remaining between them. CDR1 and CDR2 from the germline V gene are SQVTM and ANQGSEA. The CDR3 protein is CSVGKGDEKLFF. Here the CDR3 DNA reads TGCAGCGTTGGGAAGGGGGATGAAAAACTGTTTTTT.